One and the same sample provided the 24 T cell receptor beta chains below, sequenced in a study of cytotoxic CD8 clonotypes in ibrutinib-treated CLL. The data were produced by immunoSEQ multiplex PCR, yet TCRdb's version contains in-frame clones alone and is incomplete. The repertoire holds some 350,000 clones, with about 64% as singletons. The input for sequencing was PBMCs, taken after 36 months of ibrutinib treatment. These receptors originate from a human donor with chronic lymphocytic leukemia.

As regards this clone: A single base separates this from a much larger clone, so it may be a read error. The CDR3 DNA reads TGTGCCAGCAGCCAGAGCTCCTACGAGCAGTACTTC. It is translated as CASSQSSYEQYF. The chain recombines TRBV6-5 with TRBJ2-7; unclear D gene. This CDR3 has 12 amino acids. Between the trimmed V and J ends, which lost 6 bases and 0 bases, there was a span of 6 bases. Germline CDR1 is MNHEY and CDR2 is SVGAGI.

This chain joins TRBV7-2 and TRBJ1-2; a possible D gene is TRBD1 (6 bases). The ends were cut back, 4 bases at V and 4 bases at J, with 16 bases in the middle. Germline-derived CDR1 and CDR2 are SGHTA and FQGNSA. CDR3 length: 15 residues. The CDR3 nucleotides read TGTGCCAGCAGCTGGGGGACACTAGGAGGCTATGGCTACACCTTC. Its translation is CASSWGTLGGYGYTF.

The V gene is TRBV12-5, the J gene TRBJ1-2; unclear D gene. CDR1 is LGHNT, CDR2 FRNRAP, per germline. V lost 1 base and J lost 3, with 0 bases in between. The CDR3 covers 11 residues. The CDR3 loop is CASGLDYGYTF. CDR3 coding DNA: TGTGCTAGTGGTTTGGACTATGGCTACACCTTC. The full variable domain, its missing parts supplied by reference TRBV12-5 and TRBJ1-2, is DARVTQTPRHKVTEMGQEVTMRCQPILGHNTVFWYRQTMMQGLELLAYFRNRAPLDDSGMPKDRFSAEMPDATLATLKIQPSEPRDSAVYFCASGLDYGYTFGSGTRLTVV.

The CDR3 is CASSFAAGRGQETQYF. The CDR3 DNA reads TGTGCCAGCAGCTTCGCAGCGGGAAGGGGTCAAGAGACCCAGTACTTC. This chain links TRBV7-3 with TRBJ2-5; TRBD2 agrees at 7 bases. This CDR3 spans 16 amino acids. V was pared by 3 bases and J by 2 bases, with 9 bases of the junction left unmatched. CDR1 is SGHTA, CDR2 FQGTGA, per germline.

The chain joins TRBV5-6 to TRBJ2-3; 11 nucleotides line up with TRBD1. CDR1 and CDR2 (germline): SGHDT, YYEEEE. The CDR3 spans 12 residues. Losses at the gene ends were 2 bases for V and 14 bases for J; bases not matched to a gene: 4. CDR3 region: CASSFGTGGSYF. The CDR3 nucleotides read TGTGCCAGCAGCTTCGGGACAGGGGGTTCGTATTTT.

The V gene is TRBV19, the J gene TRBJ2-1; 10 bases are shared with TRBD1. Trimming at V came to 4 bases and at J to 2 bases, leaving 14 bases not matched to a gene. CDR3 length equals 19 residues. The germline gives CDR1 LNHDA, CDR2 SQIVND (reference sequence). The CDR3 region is CASSTRPGQGPGPYNEQFF. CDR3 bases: TGTGCCAGTAGTACCCGACCGGGACAGGGGCCGGGTCCCTACAATGAGCAGTTCTTC.

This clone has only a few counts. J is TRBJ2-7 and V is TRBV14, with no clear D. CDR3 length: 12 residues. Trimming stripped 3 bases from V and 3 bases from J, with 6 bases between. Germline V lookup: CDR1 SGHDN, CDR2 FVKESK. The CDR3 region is CASSQDHYEQYF. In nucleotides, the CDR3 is TGTGCCAGCAGCCAGGACCACTACGAGCAGTACTTC.

The CDR3 DNA reads TGTGCCAGCAGCTGGGTGGGACTAGCGGTAGAAGAGACCCAGTACTTC. Its translation: CASSWVGLAVEETQYF. The J gene is TRBJ2-5, the V gene TRBV5-6, with 11 bases lining up with TRBD2. The trim removed 3 bases at V and 3 bases at J, leaving 7 bases unmatched. This CDR3 has 16 residues. Per the germline V gene, CDR1 is SGHDT and CDR2 is YYEEEE.

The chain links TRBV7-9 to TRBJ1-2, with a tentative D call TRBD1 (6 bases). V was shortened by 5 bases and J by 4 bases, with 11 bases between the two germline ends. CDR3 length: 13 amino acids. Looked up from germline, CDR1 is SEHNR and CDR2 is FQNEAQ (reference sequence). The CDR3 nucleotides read TGTGCCAGCAGCCTAGGGGGGGTCTATGGCTACACCTTC. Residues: CASSLGGVYGYTF.

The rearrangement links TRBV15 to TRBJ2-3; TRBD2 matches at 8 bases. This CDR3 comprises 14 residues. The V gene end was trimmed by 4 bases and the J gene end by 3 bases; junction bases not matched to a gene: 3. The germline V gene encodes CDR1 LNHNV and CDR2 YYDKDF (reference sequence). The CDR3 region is CATSTSGGTDTQYF. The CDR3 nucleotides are TGTGCCACCAGCACAAGCGGGGGAACAGATACGCAGTATTTT.

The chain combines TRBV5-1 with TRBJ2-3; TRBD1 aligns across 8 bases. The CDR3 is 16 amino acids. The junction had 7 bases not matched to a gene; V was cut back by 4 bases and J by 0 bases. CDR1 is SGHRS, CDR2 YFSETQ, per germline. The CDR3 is CASSAWTGSSTDTQYF. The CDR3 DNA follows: TGCGCCAGCAGCGCCTGGACAGGGTCAAGCACAGATACGCAGTATTTT.

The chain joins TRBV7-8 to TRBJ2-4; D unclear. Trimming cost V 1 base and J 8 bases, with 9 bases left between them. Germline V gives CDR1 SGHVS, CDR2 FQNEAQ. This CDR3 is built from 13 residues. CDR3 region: CASSLGAVDIQYF. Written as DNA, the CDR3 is TGTGCCAGCAGCTTAGGCGCAGTGGACATTCAGTACTTC.

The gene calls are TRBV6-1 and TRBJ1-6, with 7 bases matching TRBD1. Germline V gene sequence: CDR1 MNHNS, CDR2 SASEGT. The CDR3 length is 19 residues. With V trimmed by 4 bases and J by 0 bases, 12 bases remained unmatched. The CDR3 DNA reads TGTGCCAGCAGTGGCCTCTTGACAGGGAAGAGCTCCTATAATTCACCCCTCCACTTT. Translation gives CASSGLLTGKSSYNSPLHF.

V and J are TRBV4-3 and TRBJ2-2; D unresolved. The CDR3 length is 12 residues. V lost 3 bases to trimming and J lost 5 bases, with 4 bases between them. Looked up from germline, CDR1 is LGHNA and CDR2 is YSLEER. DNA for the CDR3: TGCGCCAGCAGCCACATTACCGGGGAGCTGTTTTTT. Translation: CASSHITGELFF.

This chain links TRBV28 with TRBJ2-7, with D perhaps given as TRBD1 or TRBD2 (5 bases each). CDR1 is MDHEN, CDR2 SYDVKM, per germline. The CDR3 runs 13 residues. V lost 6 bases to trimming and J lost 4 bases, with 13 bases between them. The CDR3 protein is CASSPGPPYEQYF. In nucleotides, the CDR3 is TGTGCCAGCAGCCCGGGGCCGCCTTACGAGCAGTACTTC.

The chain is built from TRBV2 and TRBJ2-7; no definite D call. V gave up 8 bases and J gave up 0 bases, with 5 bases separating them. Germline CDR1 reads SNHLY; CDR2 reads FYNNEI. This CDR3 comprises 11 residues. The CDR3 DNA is TGTGCCAGCTTATTCTCCTACGAGCAGTACTTC. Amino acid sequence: CASLFSYEQYF.

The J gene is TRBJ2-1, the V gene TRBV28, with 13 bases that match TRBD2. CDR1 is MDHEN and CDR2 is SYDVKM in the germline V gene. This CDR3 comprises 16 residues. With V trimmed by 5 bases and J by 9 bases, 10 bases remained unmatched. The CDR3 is CASSHGGLAGESEQFF. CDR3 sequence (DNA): TGTGCCAGCAGTCACGGCGGACTAGCGGGAGAAAGTGAGCAGTTCTTC.

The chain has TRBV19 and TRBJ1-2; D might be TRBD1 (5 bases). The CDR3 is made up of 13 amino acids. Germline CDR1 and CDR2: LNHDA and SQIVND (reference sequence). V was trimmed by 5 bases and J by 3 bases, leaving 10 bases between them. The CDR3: CASSYSGDYGYTF. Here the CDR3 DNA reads TGTGCCAGTAGTTATTCGGGGGACTATGGCTACACCTTC.

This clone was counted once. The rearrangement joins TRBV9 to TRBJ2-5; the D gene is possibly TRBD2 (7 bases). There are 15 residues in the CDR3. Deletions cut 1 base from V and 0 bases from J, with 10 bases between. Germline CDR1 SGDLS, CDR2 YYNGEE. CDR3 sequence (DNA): TGTGCCAGCAGCGTACGGGGGGCCCACCAAGAGACCCAGTACTTC. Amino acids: CASSVRGAHQETQYF.

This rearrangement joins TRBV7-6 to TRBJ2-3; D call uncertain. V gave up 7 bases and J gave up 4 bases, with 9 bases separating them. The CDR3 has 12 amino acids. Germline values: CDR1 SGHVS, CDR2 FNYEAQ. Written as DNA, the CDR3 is TGTGCCAGCACCCTCGGAGCAGATACGCAGTATTTT. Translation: CASTLGADTQYF.

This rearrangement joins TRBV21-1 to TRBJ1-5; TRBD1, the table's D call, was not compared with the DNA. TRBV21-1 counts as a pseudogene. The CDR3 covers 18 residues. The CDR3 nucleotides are TGTGCCAGCAGTAAAAGGGGTGGGCAGGACCTTAGCAATCAGCCCCAGCATTTT. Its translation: CASSKRGGQDLSNQPQHF.

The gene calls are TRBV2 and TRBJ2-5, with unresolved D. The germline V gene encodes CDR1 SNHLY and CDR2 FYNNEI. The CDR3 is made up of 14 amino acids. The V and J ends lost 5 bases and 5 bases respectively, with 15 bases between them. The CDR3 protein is CASSLPTSWETQYF. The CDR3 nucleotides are TGTGCCAGCAGTCTTCCGACAAGTTGGGAGACCCAGTACTTC.

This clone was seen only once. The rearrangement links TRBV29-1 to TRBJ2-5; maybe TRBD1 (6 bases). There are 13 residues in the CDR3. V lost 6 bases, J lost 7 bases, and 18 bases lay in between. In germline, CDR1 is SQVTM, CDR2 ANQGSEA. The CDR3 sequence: CSVVDSLHGTQYF. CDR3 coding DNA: TGCAGCGTAGTGGACAGCCTTCATGGGACCCAGTACTTC.

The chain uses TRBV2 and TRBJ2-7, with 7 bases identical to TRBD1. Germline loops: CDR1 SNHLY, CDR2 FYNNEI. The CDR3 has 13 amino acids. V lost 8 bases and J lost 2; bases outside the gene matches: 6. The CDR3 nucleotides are TGTGCCAGCCGTGGGGACAGCCCCTACGAGCAGTACTTC. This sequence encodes CASRGDSPYEQYF.